This T cell receptor beta chain was identified during a study of identical twins. This CDR3 comprises 15 residues. Germline CDR1 SGHDT, CDR2 YYEEEE. Germline trimming cut 4 bases from V and 7 bases from J; bases unmatched to any gene: 10. TCRdb re-analysed the 5' RACE reads in MiXCR, keeping a single row per CDR3 protein. The sample shows approximately 240,000 distinct CDR3 sequences, around 15% of them seen only once. The study, taken as a whole, reports: Within monozygotic twins, out-of-frame TCR alpha sharing was underestimated by the models. High-abundance cord blood beta clonotypes had fewer insertions; memory repertoires showed none. Twins' excess sharing was less marked for out-of-frame beta sequences.

This clonotype came up a few times. Its antigen remains unknown. The rearrangement uses TRBV5-6 and TRBJ1-2; TRBD1 matches at 10 bases. The sample consisted of memory (CD45RO+) T cells sorted from blood. The clonotype originates from a woman aged 18-35 years in good health. The CDR3 DNA follows: TGTGCCAGCAGCCCGGACAGGGGGTACGATTCTGGCTACACCTTC. Protein product: CASSPDRGYDSGYTF.